This T cell receptor beta chain was profiled in a study of cytomegalovirus exposure and HLA in healthy donors. Germline CDR1 and CDR2: GTSNPN and SVGIG (reference sequence). V was shortened by 2 bases and J by 2 bases, with 4 bases between the two germline ends. This CDR3 region has 11 residues. Points on this clone: Its antigen is still unknown.

Study-level findings and limits: A missense DCLRE1C variant was associated with V- and J-gene trimming of TCR beta chains in a later analysis, and an independent cohort replicated the association.

PCR primers comprised 60 Vbeta and 13 Jbeta primers. Some clones are missing from TCRdb's copy, which holds only in-frame ones; the method was immunoSEQ multiplex PCR. The top ten clones hold around 3.4% of a sample with some 150,000 clones, approximately 82% of them seen once. The receptor's source is a man aged 40-49 years in good health and CMV-seronegative. V and J are TRBV30 and TRBJ2-7; D gene uncertain. Sequencing was done on a sample of PBMCs. CDR3 in DNA: TGTGCCTGGAGTCCTGCCTACGAGCAGTACTTC. Its translation is CAWSPAYEQYF. Looking up the rest from reference TRBV30 and TRBJ2-7 gives the full variable domain: SQTIHQWPATLVQPVGSPLSLECTVEGTSNPNLYWYRQAAGRGLQLLFYSVGIGQISSEVPQNLSASRPQDRQFILSSKKLLLSDSGFYLCAWSPAYEQYFGPGTRLTVT.